The subject of this entry is one TCR beta chain. The target of this receptor is not known. Within one base of it there is no much larger clone, and no base qualities were kept. The CDR3 runs 15 amino acids, cysteine and phenylalanine included. The kept DNA is CDR3 alone, 45 bases in frame from the first base. V loses 5 bases, J loses 4 bases, and the germline ends lie 15 bases apart. Taken from the germline V gene, the CDR1 and CDR2 loops are MNHNS and SASEGT. Libraries came from PCR. DNA from cultured CD4+ T cells underwent TCR sequencing with the Oncomine TCR Beta short-read assay at the Johns Hopkins FTIC core. The QIAamp micro DNA kit was used to extract genomic DNA from the cultured CD4+ T cells. The Oncomine TCR Beta libraries from cultured CD4+ T cells were pooled using unique dual indexes and then sequenced on an Illumina iSeq 100. As for the authors' bioinformatics: Non-productive sequences were removed, and CDR3s not starting with C, not ending with F or W, or shorter than 7 amino acids were discarded. Antigen-specific clonotypes were identified using the MANAFEST web application through comparison of peptide-stimulated wells with reference and other culture wells. An FDR below 0.05, an odds ratio above 5, and a productive frequency above 0.1% in at least two of three replicate wells were required for clones to be considered positive. Cross-reactive clonotypes were defined as significantly expanded in both SARS-CoV-2 spike wells and at least one common cold coronavirus spike condition. Using R version 3.6.1, CDR3 homology was evaluated through Levenshtein distances (stringdist) along with unrooted phylogenetic trees (ape). TCRdb reprocessed the public reads (quality trimming at Q25 with fastp, clone calling with MiXCR) and kept in-frame beta chains. Records with the same CDR3 protein are collapsed into one entry carrying the most frequent genes and DNA. The V and J calls and clone size come from TCRdb's table, not from the authors' own analysis. The table for this sample lists roughly 8,000 distinct CDR3 sequences; 60% to 75% of them were counted only once. The ten top clones hold 37% of the sample.

This specimen belongs to a study of vaccination and CD4 T cells after COVID-19 (dated by TCRdb to 2022 to 2024). Regarding the study in general: SARS-CoV-2 positivity had been established in the convalescent patients by nasal swab PCR, and mild disease was recorded in nine of these patients and severe disease in one. The convalescent cohort comprised six males and four females, including two Hispanic individuals, seven Caucasians, two Asians and one multiracial person. Participants received two doses of either the Pfizer-BioNTech BNT162b2 vaccine (n=8) or the Moderna mRNA-1273 vaccine (n=2). Post-COVID blood samples from convalescent patients were collected a median of roughly 100 days after diagnosis, with a range of 35 to 161 days. The time from the second vaccine dose to post-vaccine blood sampling had a median of roughly 72 days and ranged from roughly 12 to 250 days. For stimulating the cultures, overlapping spike peptide pools were used, derived from SARS-CoV-2 as well as from the common cold coronaviruses HCoV-NL63, HCoV-OC43 and HCoV-229E. As controls, cultures received a CEFX viral epitope pool (the positive control), an HIV-1 Nef peptide pool (the negative control), or no peptide at all. The spike-specific CD4+ TCR repertoire was compared before and after mRNA vaccination in around ten COVID-19 convalescent patients and a handful of infection-naive healthy vaccine recipients. The study at large found these results: In convalescent patients, nearly all vaccine-specific clones (304 of 307) were found to be mono-reactive for SARS-CoV-2 spike rather than cross-reactive with common cold coronaviruses. Among convalescent patients, a median around 83% of the SARS-CoV-2-reactive clones seen after vaccination appeared only after vaccination, which suggests priming specific to the vaccine. An increase in the median number of SARS-CoV-2-reactive clonotypes from approximately 23 after infection to roughly 36 after vaccination was observed, but the change was not found to be significant. Relatively few convalescent patients were included in the study, and early timepoints after natural infection were not analyzed.

The treatment or condition label for this specimen denotes: approximately 11-day PBMC culture with coronavirus spike peptide pools or control peptides (ViraFEST assay). The ViraFEST assay, used in the study, expanded antigen-specific T cells with peptide pools and then identified the expanded clonotypes through TCR sequencing. Positive SARS-CoV-2 PCR tests in the convalescent patients dated from March to December 2020, before Alpha, Beta and Delta variants emerged in the United States. Approximately 2.1 million PBMCs per well were cultured in IMDM with roughly 5% human AB serum and 8.5 to 10 IU/ml IL-2, plus 10 ug/ml peptide pools. Half of the culture medium was replaced with fresh IL-2-containing medium on days 3 and 7. Once the cells had been in culture for over 9 days, the EasySep CD4+ T cell isolation kit was used to isolate CD4+ T cells by negative selection. Ficoll-Paque Plus gradient centrifugation was used to isolate PBMCs from whole blood, and the isolated PBMCs were then either used fresh or cryopreserved at -140C. Each culture condition was generally run in triplicate wells.

This clonotype was obtained from a human donor who had recovered from COVID-19. The chain uses TRBV6-1 and TRBJ1-5; TRBD1 is a possible D gene, resting on 6 matching bases. Sequencing was done on a sample of CD4+ T cells from blood, cultured in vitro. In nucleotide form, the sequence is TGTGCCAGCAGTCCCTCGGACAGAGAAAATCAGCCCCAGCATTTT. Translated, this is CASSPSDRENQPQHF.